The TCR beta chain under discussion was sequenced for a study of cytomegalovirus exposure and HLA in healthy donors. From germline, CDR1 is SQVTM and CDR2 ANQGSEA. J was trimmed by 7 bases and V by 4 bases; bases with no gene match: 12. The CDR3 is 14 amino acids. The PCR made use of 60 Vbeta and 13 Jbeta primers. Produced via immunoSEQ multiplex PCR; TCRdb's table is partial and in-frame only. The table records about 120,000 clones, around 77% of them present only once. This TCR was sampled from a man aged 18 to 29 in good health and CMV-seropositive. The material sequenced was PBMCs. This chain links TRBV29-1 with TRBJ1-2, with 7 bases lining up with TRBD1. CDR3 sequence reads: CSVGGEGGATGYTF. DNA of the CDR3: TGCAGCGTTGGGGGGGAAGGGGGCGCGACTGGCTACACCTTC.